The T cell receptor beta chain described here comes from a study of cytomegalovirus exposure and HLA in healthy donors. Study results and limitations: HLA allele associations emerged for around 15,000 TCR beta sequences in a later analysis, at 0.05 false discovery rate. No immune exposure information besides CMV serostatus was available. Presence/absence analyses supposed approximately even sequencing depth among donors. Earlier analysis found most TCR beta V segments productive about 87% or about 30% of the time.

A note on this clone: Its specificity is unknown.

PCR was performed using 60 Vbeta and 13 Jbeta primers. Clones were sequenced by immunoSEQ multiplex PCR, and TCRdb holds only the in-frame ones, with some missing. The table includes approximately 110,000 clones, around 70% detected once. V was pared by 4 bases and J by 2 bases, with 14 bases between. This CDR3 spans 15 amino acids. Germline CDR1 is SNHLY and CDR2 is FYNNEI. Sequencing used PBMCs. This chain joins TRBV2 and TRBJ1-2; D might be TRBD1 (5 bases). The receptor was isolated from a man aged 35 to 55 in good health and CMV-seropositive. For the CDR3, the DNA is TGTGCCAGCAGTGTGGTCAGGGAGGTGAACTATGGCTACACCTTC. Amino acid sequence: CASSVVREVNYGYTF.